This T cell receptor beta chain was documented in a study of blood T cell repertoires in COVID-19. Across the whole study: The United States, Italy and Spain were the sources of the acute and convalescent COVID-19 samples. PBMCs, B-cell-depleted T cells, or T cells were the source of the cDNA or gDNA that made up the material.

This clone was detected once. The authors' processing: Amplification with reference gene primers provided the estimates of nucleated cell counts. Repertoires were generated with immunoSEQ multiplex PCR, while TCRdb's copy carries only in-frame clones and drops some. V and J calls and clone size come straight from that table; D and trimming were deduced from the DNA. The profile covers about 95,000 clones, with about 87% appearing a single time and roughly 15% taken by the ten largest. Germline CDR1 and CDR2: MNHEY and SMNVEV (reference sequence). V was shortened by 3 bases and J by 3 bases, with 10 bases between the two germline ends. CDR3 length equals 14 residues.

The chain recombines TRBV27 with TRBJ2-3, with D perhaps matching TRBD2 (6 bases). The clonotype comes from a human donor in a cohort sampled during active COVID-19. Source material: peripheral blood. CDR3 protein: CASSFGSETDTQYF. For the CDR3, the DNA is TGTGCCAGCAGTTTCGGGAGTGAGACAGATACGCAGTATTTT.